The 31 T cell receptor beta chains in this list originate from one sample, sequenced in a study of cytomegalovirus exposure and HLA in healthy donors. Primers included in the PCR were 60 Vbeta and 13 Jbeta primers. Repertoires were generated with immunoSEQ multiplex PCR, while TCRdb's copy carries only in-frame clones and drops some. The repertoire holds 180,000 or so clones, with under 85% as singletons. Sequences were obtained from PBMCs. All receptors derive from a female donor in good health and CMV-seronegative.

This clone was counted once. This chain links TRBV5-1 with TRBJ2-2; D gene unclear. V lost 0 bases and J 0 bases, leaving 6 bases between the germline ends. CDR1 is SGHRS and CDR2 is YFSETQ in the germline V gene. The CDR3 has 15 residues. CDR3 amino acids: CASSLVATNTGELFF. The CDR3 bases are TGCGCCAGCAGCTTGGTGGCCACGAACACCGGGGAGCTGTTTTTT.

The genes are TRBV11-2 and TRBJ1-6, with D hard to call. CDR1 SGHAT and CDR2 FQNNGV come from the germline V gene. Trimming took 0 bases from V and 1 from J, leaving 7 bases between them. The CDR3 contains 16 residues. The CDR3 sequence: CASSLDSGSYNSPLHF. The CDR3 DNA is TGTGCCAGCAGCTTAGATTCCGGGTCCTATAATTCACCCCTCCACTTT.

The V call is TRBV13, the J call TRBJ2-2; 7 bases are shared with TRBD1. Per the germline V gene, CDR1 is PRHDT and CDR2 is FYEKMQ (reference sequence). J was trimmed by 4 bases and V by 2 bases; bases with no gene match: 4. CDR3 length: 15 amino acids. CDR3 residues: CASSLTGDGTGELFF. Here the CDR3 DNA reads TGTGCCAGCAGCTTAACAGGGGACGGCACCGGGGAGCTGTTTTTT.

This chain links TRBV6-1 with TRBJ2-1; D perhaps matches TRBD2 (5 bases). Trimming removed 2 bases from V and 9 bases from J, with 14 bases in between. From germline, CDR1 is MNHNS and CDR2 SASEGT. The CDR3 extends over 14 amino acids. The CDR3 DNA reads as TGTGCCAGCAGTGAATCCGGGATTGGTACTGAGCAGTTCTTC. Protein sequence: CASSESGIGTEQFF.

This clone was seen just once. The CDR3 DNA follows: TGTGCCAGCAGTTTACGACTAGCGGGGAGTCAGCAGTTCTTC. Translated, it gives CASSLRLAGSQQFF. The chain has TRBV27 and TRBJ2-1; TRBD2 matches 11 bases. Germline CDR1 reads MNHEY; CDR2 reads SMNVEV (reference sequence). The CDR3 contains 14 residues. Trimming removed 2 bases from V and 11 bases from J; junction bases left unmatched: 5.

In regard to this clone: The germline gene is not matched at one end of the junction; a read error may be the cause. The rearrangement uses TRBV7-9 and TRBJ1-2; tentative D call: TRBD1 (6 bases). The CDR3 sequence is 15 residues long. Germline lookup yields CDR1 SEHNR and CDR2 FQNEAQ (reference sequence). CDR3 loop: CSSSTRTVGLGGYTF. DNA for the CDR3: TGTTCCAGCAGCACCCGGACAGTCGGGCTCGGTGGCTACACCTTC.

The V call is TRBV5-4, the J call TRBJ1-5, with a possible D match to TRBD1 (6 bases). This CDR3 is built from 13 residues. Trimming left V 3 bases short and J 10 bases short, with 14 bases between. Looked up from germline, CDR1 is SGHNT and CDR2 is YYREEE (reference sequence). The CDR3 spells CASSSTRGGPQHF. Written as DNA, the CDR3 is TGTGCCAGCAGCTCGACGAGGGGGGGACCCCAGCATTTT.

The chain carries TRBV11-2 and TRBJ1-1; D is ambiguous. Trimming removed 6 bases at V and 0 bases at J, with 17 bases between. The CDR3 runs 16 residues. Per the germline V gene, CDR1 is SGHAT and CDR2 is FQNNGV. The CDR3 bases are TGTGCCAGCAGTCCCAGAACGTCGTCCATGAACACTGAAGCTTTCTTT. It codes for CASSPRTSSMNTEAFF.

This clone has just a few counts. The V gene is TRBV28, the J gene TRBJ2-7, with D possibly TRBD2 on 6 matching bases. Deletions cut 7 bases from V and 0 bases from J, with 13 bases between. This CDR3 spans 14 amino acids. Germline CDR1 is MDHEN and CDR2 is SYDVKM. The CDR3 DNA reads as TGTGCCAGCAACCGCCCTAGCGCCTCCTACGAGCAGTACTTC. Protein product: CASNRPSASYEQYF.

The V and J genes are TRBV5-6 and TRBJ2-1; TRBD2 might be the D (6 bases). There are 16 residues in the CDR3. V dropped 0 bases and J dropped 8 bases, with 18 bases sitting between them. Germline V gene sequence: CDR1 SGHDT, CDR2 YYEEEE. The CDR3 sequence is CASSLEKVAGSYEQFF. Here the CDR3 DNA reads TGTGCCAGCAGCTTGGAAAAGGTCGCGGGAAGCTATGAGCAGTTCTTC.

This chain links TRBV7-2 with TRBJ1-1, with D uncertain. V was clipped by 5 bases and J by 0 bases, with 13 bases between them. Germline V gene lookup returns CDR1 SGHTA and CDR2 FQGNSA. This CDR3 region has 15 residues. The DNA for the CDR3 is TGTGCCAGCAGCCTGCTGTGGGCTCTGAACACTGAAGCTTTCTTT. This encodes CASSLLWALNTEAFF.

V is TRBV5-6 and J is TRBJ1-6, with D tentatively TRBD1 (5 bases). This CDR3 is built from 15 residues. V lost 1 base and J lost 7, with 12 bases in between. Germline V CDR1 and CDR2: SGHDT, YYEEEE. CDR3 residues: CASSLYGGDNSPLHF. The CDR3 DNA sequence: TGTGCCAGCAGCTTGTACGGGGGGGACAATTCACCCCTCCACTTT.

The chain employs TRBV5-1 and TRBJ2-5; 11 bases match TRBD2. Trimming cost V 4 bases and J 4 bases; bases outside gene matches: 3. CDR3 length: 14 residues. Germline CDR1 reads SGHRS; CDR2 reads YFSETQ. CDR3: CASSIGTSGETQYF. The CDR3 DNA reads TGCGCCAGCAGCATCGGGACTAGCGGAGAGACCCAGTACTTC.

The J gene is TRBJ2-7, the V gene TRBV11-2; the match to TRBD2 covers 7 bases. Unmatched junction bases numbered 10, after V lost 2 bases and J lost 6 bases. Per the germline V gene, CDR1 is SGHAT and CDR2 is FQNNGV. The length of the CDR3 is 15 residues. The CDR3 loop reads CASSLLRGSSSEQYF. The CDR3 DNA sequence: TGTGCCAGCAGCTTACTTCGCGGGAGCTCGTCCGAGCAGTACTTC.

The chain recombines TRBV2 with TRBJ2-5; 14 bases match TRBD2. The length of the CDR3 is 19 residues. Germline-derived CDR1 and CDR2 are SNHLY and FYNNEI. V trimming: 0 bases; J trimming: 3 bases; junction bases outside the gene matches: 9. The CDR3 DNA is TGTGCCAGCAGTGAAGCGAGTGAGGGACTAGCGGGGGCAAAAGAGACCCAGTACTTC. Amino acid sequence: CASSEASEGLAGAKETQYF.

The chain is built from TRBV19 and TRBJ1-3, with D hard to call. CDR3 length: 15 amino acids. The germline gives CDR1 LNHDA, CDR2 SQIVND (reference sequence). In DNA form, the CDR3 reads TGTGCTGCCAGTAGTACCGGAGGCCTTGGAAACACCATATATTTT. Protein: CAASSTGGLGNTIYF.

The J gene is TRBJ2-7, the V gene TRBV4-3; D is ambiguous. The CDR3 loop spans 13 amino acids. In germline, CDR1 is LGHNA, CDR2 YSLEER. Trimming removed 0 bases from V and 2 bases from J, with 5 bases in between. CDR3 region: CASSQDPTYEQYF. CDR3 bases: TGCGCCAGCAGCCAAGATCCTACCTACGAGCAGTACTTC.

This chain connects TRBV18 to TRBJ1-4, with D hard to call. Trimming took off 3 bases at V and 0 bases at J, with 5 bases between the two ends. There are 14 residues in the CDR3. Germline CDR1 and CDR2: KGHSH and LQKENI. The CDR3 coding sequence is TGTGCCAGCTCACCGGTAGCAACTAATGAAAAACTGTTTTTT. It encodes CASSPVATNEKLFF. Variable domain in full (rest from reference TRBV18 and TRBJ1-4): NAGVMQNPRHLVRRRGQEARLRCSPMKGHSHVYWYRQLPEEGLKFMVYLQKENIIDESGMPKERFSAEFPKEGPSILRIQQVVRGDSAAYFCASSPVATNEKLFFGSGTQLSVL.

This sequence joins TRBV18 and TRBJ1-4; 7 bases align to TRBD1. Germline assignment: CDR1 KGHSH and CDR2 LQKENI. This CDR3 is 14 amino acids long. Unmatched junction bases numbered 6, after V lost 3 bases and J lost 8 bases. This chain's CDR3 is CASSPPGQPEKLFF. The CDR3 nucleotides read TGTGCCAGCTCACCCCCGGGACAGCCGGAAAAACTGTTTTTT.

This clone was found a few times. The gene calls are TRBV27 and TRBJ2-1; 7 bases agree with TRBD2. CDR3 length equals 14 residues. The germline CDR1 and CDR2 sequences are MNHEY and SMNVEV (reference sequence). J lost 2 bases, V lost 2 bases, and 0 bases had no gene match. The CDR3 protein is CASSLGGAYNEQFF. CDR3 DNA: TGTGCCAGCAGTTTAGGGGGGGCCTACAATGAGCAGTTCTTC.

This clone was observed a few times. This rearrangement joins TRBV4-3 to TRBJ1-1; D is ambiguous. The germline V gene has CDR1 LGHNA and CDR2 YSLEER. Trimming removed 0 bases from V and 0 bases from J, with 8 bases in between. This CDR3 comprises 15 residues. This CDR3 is CASSQDRRMNTEAFF. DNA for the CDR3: TGCGCCAGCAGCCAAGATCGGCGGATGAACACTGAAGCTTTCTTT.

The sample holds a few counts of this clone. The CDR3 sequence: CASGLDGTAYTGELFF. The CDR3 region has the DNA TGTGCTAGTGGTTTGGATGGGACAGCTTACACCGGGGAGCTGTTTTTT. The J gene is TRBJ2-2, the V gene TRBV12-5, with 7 bases aligning to TRBD1. Germline V gives CDR1 LGHNT, CDR2 FRNRAP. This CDR3 has 16 residues. V was clipped by 1 base and J by 3 bases; unmatched bases: 5.

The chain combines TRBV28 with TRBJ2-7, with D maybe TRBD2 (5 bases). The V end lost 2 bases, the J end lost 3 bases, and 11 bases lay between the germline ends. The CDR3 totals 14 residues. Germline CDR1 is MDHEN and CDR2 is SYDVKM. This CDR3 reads CASSLRGIRYEQYF. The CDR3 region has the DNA TGTGCCAGCAGTTTAAGAGGGATTCGCTACGAGCAGTACTTC. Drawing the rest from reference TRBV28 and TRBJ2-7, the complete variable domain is DVKVTQSSRYLVKRTGEKVFLECVQDMDHENMFWYRQDPGLGLRLIYFSYDVKMKEKGDIPEGYSVSREKKERFSLILESASTNQTSMYLCASSLRGIRYEQYFGPGTRLTVT.

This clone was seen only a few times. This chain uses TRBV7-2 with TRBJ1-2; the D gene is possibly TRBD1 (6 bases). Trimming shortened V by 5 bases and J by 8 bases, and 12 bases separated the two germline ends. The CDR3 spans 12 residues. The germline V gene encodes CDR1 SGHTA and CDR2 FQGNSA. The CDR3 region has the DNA TGTGCCAGCAGCCCGGGACAACAAGGCTACACCTTC. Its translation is CASSPGQQGYTF.

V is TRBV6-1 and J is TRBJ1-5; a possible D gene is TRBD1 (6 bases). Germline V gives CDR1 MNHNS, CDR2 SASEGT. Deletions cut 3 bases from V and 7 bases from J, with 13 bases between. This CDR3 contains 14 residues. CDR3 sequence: CASSDATGSQPQHF. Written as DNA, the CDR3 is TGTGCCAGCAGTGACGCTACAGGGTCCCAGCCCCAGCATTTT.

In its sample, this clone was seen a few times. CDR3 sequence reads: CASSRDRQGQSSTGELFF. CDR3 sequence (DNA): TGTGCCAGCAGTCGGGACCGACAGGGGCAAAGTAGCACCGGGGAGCTGTTTTTT. This chain uses TRBV28 with TRBJ2-2; 8 bases are a match to TRBD1. Trimming removed 5 bases from V and 4 bases from J; junction bases left unmatched: 15. The CDR3 consists of 18 residues. Germline V gives CDR1 MDHEN, CDR2 SYDVKM. Using reference TRBV28 and TRBJ2-2 for the parts outside the CDR3, the full variable domain is DVKVTQSSRYLVKRTGEKVFLECVQDMDHENMFWYRQDPGLGLRLIYFSYDVKMKEKGDIPEGYSVSREKKERFSLILESASTNQTSMYLCASSRDRQGQSSTGELFFGEGSRLTVL.

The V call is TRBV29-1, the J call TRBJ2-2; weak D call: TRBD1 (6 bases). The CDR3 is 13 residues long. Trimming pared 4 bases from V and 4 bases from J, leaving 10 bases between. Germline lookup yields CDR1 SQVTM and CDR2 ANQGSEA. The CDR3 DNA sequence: TGCAGCGTTGGAACAGGGACCACCGGGGAGCTGTTTTTT. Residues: CSVGTGTTGELFF.

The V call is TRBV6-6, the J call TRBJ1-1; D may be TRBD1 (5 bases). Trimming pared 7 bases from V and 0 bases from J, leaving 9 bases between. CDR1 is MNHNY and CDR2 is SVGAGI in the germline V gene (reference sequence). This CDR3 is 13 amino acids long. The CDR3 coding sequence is TGTGCCAGCACCATAGGGGTGAACACTGAAGCTTTCTTT. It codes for CASTIGVNTEAFF.

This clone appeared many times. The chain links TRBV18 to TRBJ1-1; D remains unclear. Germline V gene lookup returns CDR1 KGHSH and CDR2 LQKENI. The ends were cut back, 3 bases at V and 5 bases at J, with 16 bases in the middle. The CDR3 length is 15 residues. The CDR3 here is CASSPVQFLVTEAFF. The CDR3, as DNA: TGTGCCAGCTCACCGGTTCAGTTTTTGGTAACTGAAGCTTTCTTT. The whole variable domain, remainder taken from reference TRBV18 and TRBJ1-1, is NAGVMQNPRHLVRRRGQEARLRCSPMKGHSHVYWYRQLPEEGLKFMVYLQKENIIDESGMPKERFSAEFPKEGPSILRIQQVVRGDSAAYFCASSPVQFLVTEAFFGQGTRLTVV.

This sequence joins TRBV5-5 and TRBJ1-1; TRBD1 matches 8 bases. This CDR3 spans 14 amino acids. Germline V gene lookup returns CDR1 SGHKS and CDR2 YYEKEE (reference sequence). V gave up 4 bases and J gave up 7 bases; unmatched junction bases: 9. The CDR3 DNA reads TGTGCCAGCAGCCAATCGGGACAGGTGGGTGAAGCTTTCTTT. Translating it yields CASSQSGQVGEAFF.

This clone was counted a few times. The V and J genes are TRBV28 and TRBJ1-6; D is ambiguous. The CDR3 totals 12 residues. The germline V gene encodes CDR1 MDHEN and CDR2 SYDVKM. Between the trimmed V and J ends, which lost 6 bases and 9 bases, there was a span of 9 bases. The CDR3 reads CASRSGVSPLHF. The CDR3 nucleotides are TGTGCCAGCAGGTCCGGGGTTTCACCCCTCCACTTT.